Presented here are 26 T cell receptor beta chains from one specimen sequenced in a study of graft-versus-host responses after intestinal transplantation. Libraries were prepared by immunoSEQ multiplex PCR; TCRdb keeps only in-frame clonotypes and omits some of them. The data contain some 140,000 clones, 85% to 95% of them singletons. For these TCRs, the target antigens are not known. The material was unstimulated CD4+ T cells sorted from spleen or lymph node cells, obtained before intestinal transplant. The origin of the receptors is a human donor who received an intestinal transplant.

The rearrangement uses TRBV27 and TRBJ1-2, with 11 bases aligning to TRBD1. Germline V CDR1 and CDR2: MNHEY, SMNVEV (reference sequence). The V segment lost 6 bases and the J segment 7 bases; nucleotides outside the gene matches: 10. The length of the CDR3 is 15 residues. The CDR3 sequence: CASSKSWDRGGGYTF. CDR3 DNA: TGTGCCAGCAGCAAATCCTGGGACAGGGGGGGTGGCTACACCTTC.

The J gene is TRBJ1-1, the V gene TRBV11-2; D call uncertain. The CDR3 extends over 16 amino acids. Germline lookup yields CDR1 SGHAT and CDR2 FQNNGV. The V end was cut by 6 bases, the J end by 5 bases, with 22 bases between. In DNA, the CDR3 is TGTGCCAGCAGAGGACCGACCGACTCGATTTGGACTGAAGCTTTCTTT. Its translation is CASRGPTDSIWTEAFF. Using reference TRBV11-2 and TRBJ1-1 for the parts outside the CDR3, the full variable domain is EAGVAQSPRYKIIEKRQSVAFWCNPISGHATLYWYQQILGQGPKLLIQFQNNGVVDDSQLPKDRFSAERLKGVDSTLKIQPAKLEDSAVYLCASRGPTDSIWTEAFFGQGTRLTVV.

The J gene is TRBJ2-5, the V gene TRBV18, with D uncertain. The CDR3 covers 15 residues. Germline V gene lookup returns CDR1 KGHSH and CDR2 LQKENI. V was pared by 3 bases and J by 2 bases, with 13 bases between. CDR3 sequence (DNA): TGTGCCAGCTCACCCCCAAGCCTAAATCAAGAGACCCAGTACTTC. Residues: CASSPPSLNQETQYF. The variable domain in full, completed from reference TRBV18 and TRBJ2-5, reads NAGVMQNPRHLVRRRGQEARLRCSPMKGHSHVYWYRQLPEEGLKFMVYLQKENIIDESGMPKERFSAEFPKEGPSILRIQQVVRGDSAAYFCASSPPSLNQETQYFGPGTRLLVL.

This rearrangement joins TRBV10-3 to TRBJ2-7, with TRBD1 identical over 10 bases. V shed 10 bases, J shed 2 bases, and the junction held 5 bases outside the gene matches. Germline V gene sequence: CDR1 ENHRY, CDR2 SYGVKD. This CDR3 region has 13 residues. The CDR3 here is CASGTGVTYEQYF. The CDR3 DNA sequence: TGTGCCAGCGGGACAGGGGTAACCTACGAGCAGTACTTC.

The chain is built from TRBV2 and TRBJ1-2; D might be TRBD1 (5 bases). Trimming cost V 4 bases and J 2 bases, with 11 bases left between them. Germline loops: CDR1 SNHLY, CDR2 FYNNEI. The CDR3 extends over 14 amino acids. In DNA, the CDR3 is TGTGCCAGCAGTGCGGAGGGGATGAACTATGGCTACACCTTC. The encoded protein is CASSAEGMNYGYTF. The variable domain in full, with the rest retrieved from reference TRBV2 and TRBJ1-2, is EPEVTQTPSHQVTQMGQEVILRCVPISNHLYFYWYRQILGQKVEFLVSFYNNEISEKSEIFDDQFSVERPDGSNFTLKIRSTKLEDSAMYFCASSAEGMNYGYTFGSGTRLTVV.

V and J are TRBV29-1 and TRBJ1-2, with D possibly matching TRBD1 (5 bases). Trimming cost V 6 bases and J 4 bases, with 9 bases left between them. The CDR3 runs to 11 residues. Germline CDR1 and CDR2: SQVTM and ANQGSEA. The chain's CDR3 is CSVRDGYGYTF. Written as DNA, the CDR3 is TGCAGCGTCCGGGACGGCTATGGCTACACCTTC.

The CDR3 DNA sequence: TGTGCCAGCAGCGCGGGGAGAAGCTACGAGCAGTACTTC. It codes for CASSAGRSYEQYF. The chain couples TRBV7-8 to TRBJ2-7; D is possibly TRBD2 (6 bases). CDR1 is SGHVS and CDR2 is FQNEAQ in the germline V gene. The CDR3 has 13 amino acids. V was cut by 5 bases and J by 3 bases, with 11 bases left in between.

This chain joins TRBV19 and TRBJ2-3; D gene ambiguous. Germline V CDR1 and CDR2: LNHDA, SQIVND (reference sequence). The CDR3 consists of 16 residues. V lost 6 bases to trimming and J lost 0 bases, with 16 bases between them. CDR3 amino acids: CASRPTAFSSTDTQYF. The CDR3 nucleotides are TGTGCCAGTAGGCCTACAGCATTTTCTAGCACAGATACGCAGTATTTT.

The rearrangement joins TRBV5-6 to TRBJ2-1; D is uncertain. The germline V gene encodes CDR1 SGHDT and CDR2 YYEEEE. Trimming stripped 0 bases from V and 9 bases from J, with 7 bases between. CDR3 length equals 12 residues. The CDR3 here is CASSLASGEQFF. Here the CDR3 DNA reads TGTGCCAGCAGCTTGGCCTCTGGTGAGCAGTTCTTC.

The genes are TRBV30 and TRBJ2-4, with 10 bases identical to TRBD2. With 3 bases clipped from V and 5 bases from J, the junction kept 4 bases outside the gene matches. Germline CDR1 is GTSNPN and CDR2 is SVGIG (reference sequence). There are 14 residues in the CDR3. CDR3 in amino acids: CAWSISGGENIQYF. The CDR3 coding sequence is TGTGCCTGGAGCATAAGCGGGGGGGAAAACATTCAGTACTTC.

This clone was seen just once. V and J are TRBV30 and TRBJ1-5; 8 bases align to TRBD1. After removal of 2 bases from V and 7 bases from J, the junction contained 4 bases not matched to a gene. CDR3 length: 13 amino acids. Germline lookup yields CDR1 GTSNPN and CDR2 SVGIG (reference sequence). The CDR3 reads CAWSRTGNQPQHF. The CDR3 DNA sequence: TGTGCCTGGAGTCGGACAGGGAACCAGCCCCAGCATTTT.

The genes are TRBV5-1 and TRBJ2-5; maybe TRBD1 (6 bases). V was clipped by 3 bases and J by 1 base, with 16 bases between them. The CDR3 contains 16 residues. Per germline, CDR1 SGHRS and CDR2 YFSETQ. Here the CDR3 reads CASSWVTGKGQETQYF. CDR3 coding DNA: TGCGCCAGCAGCTGGGTCACAGGGAAAGGCCAAGAGACCCAGTACTTC.

J is TRBJ2-5 and V is TRBV6-1; D is perhaps TRBD2 (7 bases). The CDR3 sequence is 15 residues long. V was trimmed by 5 bases and J by 5 bases, leaving 18 bases between them. Germline CDR1 reads MNHNS; CDR2 reads SASEGT. For the CDR3, the DNA is TGTGCCAGCAGTACCAGAGGCGGGGGCGTGGAGACCCAGTACTTC. Translating gives CASSTRGGGVETQYF.

The CDR3: CASSIWGVSTEAFF. The CDR3 DNA reads as TGTGCCAGTAGTATCTGGGGGGTGAGCACTGAAGCTTTCTTT. The rearrangement uses TRBV19 and TRBJ1-1; D possibly corresponds to TRBD1 (5 bases). The CDR3 sequence is 14 residues long. CDR1 and CDR2 (germline): LNHDA, SQIVND (reference sequence). V lost 3 bases and J 4 bases, leaving 12 bases between the germline ends.

The rearrangement uses TRBV7-9 and TRBJ2-7, with D possibly TRBD2 on 5 matching bases. Trimming removed 8 bases from V and 6 bases from J, with 14 bases in between. The CDR3 spans 12 residues. Germline CDR1 SEHNR, CDR2 FQNEAQ (reference sequence). The DNA of the CDR3 is TGTGCCAGCGGTATTGCTAGCCTCGAGCAGTACTTC. Amino acid sequence: CASGIASLEQYF.

This chain uses TRBV7-3 with TRBJ1-1, with 7 bases identical to TRBD1. V dropped 5 bases and J dropped 1; count of bases not matched to a gene: 1. CDR3 length: 13 amino acids. CDR1 is SGHTA, CDR2 FQGTGA, per germline. CDR3 nucleotide sequence: TGTGCCAGCAGCCGGGACAGGAACACTGAAGCTTTCTTT. Translation gives CASSRDRNTEAFF.

CDR3 loop: CASMTPGRGTEAFF. The CDR3 DNA follows: TGTGCCAGCATGACGCCGGGGAGGGGCACTGAAGCTTTCTTT. V gene TRBV2 combines with J gene TRBJ1-1, with D possibly matching TRBD1 (5 bases). V lost 7 bases to trimming and J lost 4 bases, with 16 bases between them. The CDR3 totals 14 residues. From germline, CDR1 is SNHLY and CDR2 FYNNEI.

The rearrangement joins TRBV4-1 to TRBJ2-7; 9 bases are a match to TRBD2. Germline loops: CDR1 MGHRA, CDR2 YSYEKL. The CDR3 length is 17 residues. Trimming cost V 2 bases and J 3 bases; bases outside gene matches: 11. DNA for the CDR3: TGCGCCAGCAGCCAACAGACTAGCGGAGGACCCTTCTACGAGCAGTACTTC. Translating gives CASSQQTSGGPFYEQYF.

V usage is TRBV29-1 and J usage is TRBJ2-5; 7 bases fit TRBD2. CDR3 length: 17 amino acids. The V segment lost 8 bases and the J segment 1 base; nucleotides outside the gene matches: 19. CDR1 SQVTM and CDR2 ANQGSEA come from the germline V gene. CDR3 region: CSSTGSGANPFQETQYF. The CDR3 DNA follows: TGCAGCTCCACGGGGAGCGGGGCCAACCCATTCCAAGAGACCCAGTACTTC.

This clone appeared a single time. The V gene is TRBV4-2, the J gene TRBJ1-2; D perhaps matches TRBD1 (6 bases). Trimming removed 1 base at V and 7 bases at J, with 16 bases between. CDR1 and CDR2 (germline): LGHNA, YNFKEQ. This CDR3 is 15 amino acids long. In nucleotides, the CDR3 is TGTGCCAGCAGCCAAGGGGGGCAGGGTTCGGGTGGCTACACCTTC. Its protein is CASSQGGQGSGGYTF.

Of note for this clone: Sequence at one end of the junction differs from germline and may be a read error. The genes are TRBV25-1 and TRBJ1-2; unclear D gene. The CDR3 totals 11 residues. Looked up from germline, CDR1 is MGHDK and CDR2 is SYGVNS. The CDR3 DNA reads TGTGCCAGCAGTGAATCTGGGGTAAGGGCCTTC. It yields the protein CASSESGVRAF.

The CDR3 sequence: CASSSGLAGLNEQYF. The CDR3 DNA reads TGTGCCAGCAGCTCGGGACTAGCGGGACTGAACGAGCAGTACTTC. This chain uses TRBV5-6 with TRBJ2-7; TRBD2 matches 13 bases. V lost 3 bases and J lost 5; bases outside the gene matches: 5. Per germline, CDR1 SGHDT and CDR2 YYEEEE. The CDR3 runs 15 residues. The variable domain in full, with the rest retrieved from reference TRBV5-6 and TRBJ2-7, is DAGVTQSPTHLIKTRGQQVTLRCSPKSGHDTVSWYQQALGQGPQFIFQYYEEEERQRGNFPDRFSGHQFPNYSSELNVNALLLGDSALYLCASSSGLAGLNEQYFGPGTRLTVT.

This clone was recorded a few times. The chain combines TRBV6-1 with TRBJ1-5, with D hard to call. Germline loops: CDR1 MNHNS, CDR2 SASEGT. Trimming left V 2 bases short and J 6 bases short, with 14 bases between. The CDR3 is 15 amino acids. For the CDR3, the DNA is TGTGCCAGCAGTGAAAGCCACACCATGTCTCAGCCCCAGCATTTT. It translates to CASSESHTMSQPQHF.

This clone was seen a few times. The V call is TRBV18, the J call TRBJ2-7; D is unresolved. This CDR3 is 15 amino acids long. Between the trimmed V and J ends, which lost 0 bases and 2 bases, there was a span of 11 bases. Germline V CDR1 and CDR2: KGHSH, LQKENI. Written as DNA, the CDR3 is TGTGCCAGCTCACCACCGGTCGGCATCCCCTACGAGCAGTACTTC. Translated, it gives CASSPPVGIPYEQYF. Full variable domain (rest looked up from reference TRBV18 and TRBJ2-7): NAGVMQNPRHLVRRRGQEARLRCSPMKGHSHVYWYRQLPEEGLKFMVYLQKENIIDESGMPKERFSAEFPKEGPSILRIQQVVRGDSAAYFCASSPPVGIPYEQYFGPGTRLTVT.

The chain has TRBV29-1 and TRBJ1-2; 9 bases agree with TRBD1. The CDR3 extends over 13 amino acids. The germline CDR1 and CDR2 sequences are SQVTM and ANQGSEA. V lost 5 bases and J lost 10; bases outside the gene matches: 11. The DNA of the CDR3 is TGCAGCGTTTCTATCGGGACAGGGATGTACTACACCTTC. Protein sequence: CSVSIGTGMYYTF.

This clone appeared once. The chain links TRBV15 to TRBJ2-5; D may be TRBD1 (5 bases). Trimming removed 0 bases from V and 2 bases from J, with 7 bases in between. The CDR3 sequence is 14 residues long. Germline V gene data show CDR1 as LNHNV and CDR2 as YYDKDF (reference sequence). CDR3 sequence: CATSRDQGQETQYF. The CDR3 coding sequence is TGTGCCACCAGCAGAGATCAGGGACAAGAGACCCAGTACTTC. Supplemented by reference TRBV15 and TRBJ2-5, the full variable domain reads DAMVIQNPRYQVTQFGKPVTLSCSQTLNHNVMYWYQQKSSQAPKLLFHYYDKDFNNEADTPDNFQSRRPNTSFCFLDIRSPGLGDTAMYLCATSRDQGQETQYFGPGTRLLVL.